The 15 T cell receptor beta chains below all came from one sample that was sequenced in a study of cytomegalovirus exposure and HLA in healthy donors. PCR primers comprised 60 Vbeta and 13 Jbeta primers. TCRdb's table, derived via immunoSEQ multiplex PCR, lists solely in-frame clones and lacks some. This table has about 150,000 clones, around four fifths appearing once. The sample comprised PBMCs. These TCRs come from a male donor in good health and CMV-seronegative.

The rearrangement links TRBV28 to TRBJ1-1; D gene unclear. The CDR3 loop spans 12 amino acids. Germline V gene sequence: CDR1 MDHEN, CDR2 SYDVKM. V shed 8 bases and J shed 6 bases, with 13 bases lying between them. Here the CDR3 reads CASSRGGSEAFF. The CDR3 DNA reads as TGTGCCAGCTCCCGAGGCGGGTCTGAAGCTTTCTTT.

This clone was counted a single time. This chain joins TRBV9 and TRBJ1-2, with 7 nucleotides matching TRBD1. This CDR3 has 15 residues. V lost 8 bases and J lost 3; bases outside the gene matches: 13. CDR1 SGDLS and CDR2 YYNGEE come from the germline V gene. CDR3 amino acids: CASTPTGDLDYGYTF. In DNA form, the CDR3 reads TGTGCCAGTACACCCACAGGGGATCTGGACTATGGCTACACCTTC.

The rearrangement joins TRBV5-4 to TRBJ1-1; TRBD1 might be the D (5 bases). The V gene's germline CDR1 is SGHNT and CDR2 YYREEE (reference sequence). This CDR3 is 13 amino acids long. V was clipped by 4 bases and J by 1 base, with 8 bases between them. CDR3 residues: CASSPGQNTEAFF. The CDR3 DNA sequence: TGTGCCAGCAGCCCTGGACAGAACACTGAAGCTTTCTTT. Using reference TRBV5-4 and TRBJ1-1 for the parts outside the CDR3, the full variable domain is ETGVTQSPTHLIKTRGQQVTLRCSSQSGHNTVSWYQQALGQGPQFIFQYYREEENGRGNFPPRFSGLQFPNYSSELNVNALELDDSALYLCASSPGQNTEAFFGQGTRLTVV.

The table lists this clone with a count of one. The rearrangement uses TRBV19 and TRBJ1-1; possibly TRBD1 for D (5 bases). The CDR3 consists of 14 residues. The ends were cut back, 6 bases at V and 4 bases at J, with 15 bases in the middle. Germline CDR1 and CDR2: LNHDA and SQIVND (reference sequence). The CDR3 DNA reads TGTGCCAGTAGCTTGACAGTATCCTCCACTGAAGCTTTCTTT. Its translation is CASSLTVSSTEAFF.

This clone is a singleton in its sample. J is TRBJ2-7 and V is TRBV6-1, with 8 bases fitting TRBD1. The ends lost 6 bases at V and 0 bases at J; junction bases unmatched: 4. The CDR3 runs 14 residues. Per germline, CDR1 MNHNS and CDR2 SASEGT. CDR3 amino acids: CASRMDRDSYEQYF. CDR3 bases: TGTGCCAGCAGAATGGACAGGGACTCCTACGAGCAGTACTTC.

The gene calls are TRBV4-1 and TRBJ2-5, with 10 nucleotides matching TRBD2. The germline CDR1 and CDR2 sequences are MGHRA and YSYEKL. V dropped 1 base and J dropped 1; count of bases not matched to a gene: 6. The CDR3 runs 17 residues. CDR3 residues: CASSQVGAGGPQETQYF. DNA of the CDR3: TGCGCCAGCAGCCAAGTCGGAGCGGGAGGGCCCCAAGAGACCCAGTACTTC.

The genes are TRBV7-6 and TRBJ2-3, with a tentative D call TRBD1 (5 bases). The CDR3 spans 13 residues. Looked up from germline, CDR1 is SGHVS and CDR2 is FNYEAQ. Trimming pared 1 base from V and 6 bases from J, leaving 8 bases between. The CDR3 loop is CASSLVRADTQYF. CDR3 coding DNA: TGTGCCAGCAGCTTAGTCAGGGCGGATACGCAGTATTTT.

Here the CDR3 reads CASSLLAGTQYF. The CDR3 nucleotides are TGTGCCAGCAGCTTGTTAGCGGGTACGCAGTATTTT. This chain connects TRBV11-2 to TRBJ2-3, with TRBD2 identical over 7 bases. The V and J ends lost 3 bases and 8 bases, in that order; junction bases with no gene match: 2. The germline gives CDR1 SGHAT, CDR2 FQNNGV. The CDR3 is 12 residues long. The variable domain in full, with the rest retrieved from reference TRBV11-2 and TRBJ2-3, is EAGVAQSPRYKIIEKRQSVAFWCNPISGHATLYWYQQILGQGPKLLIQFQNNGVVDDSQLPKDRFSAERLKGVDSTLKIQPAKLEDSAVYLCASSLLAGTQYFGPGTRLTVL.

The rearrangement links TRBV11-2 to TRBJ2-1; 9 nucleotides agree with TRBD2. CDR3 length equals 18 residues. The V gene end was trimmed by 4 bases and the J gene end by 5 bases; junction bases not matched to a gene: 15. Germline V lookup: CDR1 SGHAT, CDR2 FQNNGV. The CDR3 reads CASSSRWGSGSYDNEQFF. DNA of the CDR3: TGTGCCAGCAGCTCTCGGTGGGGTAGCGGGAGTTATGACAATGAGCAGTTCTTC.

This rearrangement joins TRBV5-6 to TRBJ2-3; 8 nucleotides match TRBD1. V was pared by 2 bases and J by 3 bases, with 5 bases of the junction left unmatched. The germline V gene encodes CDR1 SGHDT and CDR2 YYEEEE. This CDR3 comprises 15 residues. For the CDR3, the DNA is TGTGCCAGCAGCTTTCCGGGACAGGAGACAGATACGCAGTATTTT. It codes for CASSFPGQETDTQYF.

The chain is built from TRBV30 and TRBJ2-3, with D maybe TRBD2 (6 bases). There are 13 residues in the CDR3. Germline CDR1 reads GTSNPN; CDR2 reads SVGIG (reference sequence). V gave up 7 bases and J gave up 2 bases, with 13 bases separating them. The CDR3 region is CASSSEFTDTQYF. The CDR3 nucleotides read TGTGCCTCCTCTAGCGAATTCACAGATACGCAGTATTTT.

This sequence joins TRBV7-2 and TRBJ2-3, with D perhaps matching TRBD2 (6 bases). Per germline, CDR1 SGHTA and CDR2 FQGNSA. This CDR3 is 17 amino acids long. V lost 3 bases and J 4 bases, leaving 20 bases between the germline ends. CDR3 sequence reads: CASSFQEGLARSDTQYF. The CDR3 coding sequence is TGTGCCAGCAGCTTCCAAGAAGGGCTAGCGCGATCAGATACGCAGTATTTT.

This chain links TRBV12-5 with TRBJ2-5, with D perhaps matching TRBD1 (5 bases). The end of the DNA aligns better with TRBJ2-7, so the J call may be wrong. CDR1 and CDR2 (germline): LGHNT, FRNRAP. CDR3 size: 16 residues. The DNA for the CDR3 is TGTGCTAGTGGTTTGTTTCAGGGAACCATGCGCTTCGAGCAGTACTTC. This gives the protein CASGLFQGTMRFEQYF.

The chain joins TRBV10-3 to TRBJ1-2, with a tentative D call TRBD1 (6 bases). CDR1 is ENHRY, CDR2 SYGVKD, per germline. The CDR3 extends over 17 amino acids. V gave up 5 bases and J gave up 0 bases, with 19 bases separating them. The CDR3 sequence is CAISSSRGRTANYGYTF. The DNA of the CDR3 is TGTGCCATCAGTAGCTCCAGGGGACGGACAGCTAACTATGGCTACACCTTC.

The count of this clone is one. V gene TRBV19 combines with J gene TRBJ1-6, with 7 bases identical to TRBD1. The CDR3 has 13 amino acids. Trimming at V came to 8 bases and at J to 8 bases, leaving 6 bases not matched to a gene. Germline V gene sequence: CDR1 LNHDA, CDR2 SQIVND (reference sequence). Written as DNA, the CDR3 is TGTGCCAGTGGCAGGGGGTTGGATTCACCCCTCCACTTT. It encodes CASGRGLDSPLHF. The full variable domain, rest sourced from reference TRBV19 and TRBJ1-6, is DGGITQSPKYLFRKEGQNVTLSCEQNLNHDAMYWYRQDPGQGLRLIYYSQIVNDFQKGDIAEGYSVSREKKESFPLTVTSAQKNPTAFYLCASGRGLDSPLHFGNGTRLTVT.